The 20 T cell receptor beta chains below were found in one sample sequenced in a study of cytomegalovirus exposure and HLA in healthy donors. The PCR contained 60 Vbeta and 13 Jbeta primers. Only in-frame clones appear in the TCRdb table, and some are missing; sequencing was by immunoSEQ multiplex PCR. The sample yields approximately 300,000 clones, roughly 86% seen once. Sequenced sample: PBMCs. Receptor source: a woman in her thirties or forties in good health and CMV-seropositive.

The J gene is TRBJ2-7, the V gene TRBV7-6; TRBD2 aligns across 11 bases. The trim removed 1 base at V and 0 bases at J, leaving 8 bases unmatched. The germline CDR1 and CDR2 sequences are SGHVS and FNYEAQ. The length of the CDR3 is 18 residues. The CDR3 DNA sequence: TGTGCCAGCAGCTTAGTACTAGCGGGAGAGGGGAGCTCCTACGAGCAGTACTTC. Amino acids: CASSLVLAGEGSSYEQYF.

V gene TRBV10-1 combines with J gene TRBJ2-7; 7 bases match TRBD1. The CDR3 spans 13 residues. Germline CDR1 and CDR2: WNHNN and SYGVQD (reference sequence). V shed 4 bases, J shed 7 bases, and the junction held 7 bases outside the gene matches. In DNA form, the CDR3 reads TGCGCCAGCAGTGCGACAGGGTCGGGTGAGCAGTACTTC. Translation: CASSATGSGEQYF.

This rearrangement joins TRBV5-1 to TRBJ1-4; D may be TRBD1 (5 bases). With 6 bases removed from V and 8 bases from J, the gap between germline ends came to 20 bases. CDR3 length: 15 residues. In germline, CDR1 is SGHRS, CDR2 YFSETQ. CDR3 sequence: CASTLRGLGGEKLFF. The CDR3, as DNA: TGCGCCAGCACCCTTCGGGGCTTGGGAGGGGAAAAACTGTTTTTT. Full variable domain (remainder filled in from reference TRBV5-1 and TRBJ1-4): KAGVTQTPRYLIKTRGQQVTLSCSPISGHRSVSWYQQTPGQGLQFLFEYFSETQRNKGNFPGRFSGRQFSNSRSEMNVSTLELGDSALYLCASTLRGLGGEKLFFGSGTQLSVL.

The V and J genes are TRBV7-2 and TRBJ1-2; 8 bases align to TRBD1. With 4 bases clipped from V and 5 bases from J, the junction kept 6 bases outside the gene matches. Germline lookup yields CDR1 SGHTA and CDR2 FQGNSA. The CDR3 sequence is 14 residues long. The chain's CDR3 is CASSSDRAGYGYTF. DNA for the CDR3: TGTGCCAGCAGCTCGGACAGGGCAGGGTATGGCTACACCTTC.

This clone was seen just once. The CDR3 sequence: CASSREYLYEQYF. The CDR3 region has the DNA TGTGCCAGCAGCCGTGAATACCTTTACGAGCAGTACTTC. The chain links TRBV6-5 to TRBJ2-5; D unclear. The DNA matches TRBJ2-7 better at its end, which makes the J call doubtful. The CDR3 has 13 amino acids. The V gene's germline CDR1 is MNHEY and CDR2 SVGAGI.

This chain links TRBV18 with TRBJ2-3; weak D call: TRBD2 (6 bases). The CDR3 consists of 13 residues. V lost 1 base to trimming and J lost 5 bases, with 7 bases between them. Germline values: CDR1 KGHSH, CDR2 LQKENI. The CDR3 DNA is TGTGCCAGCTCACCACTGGGGGGAGATACGCAGTATTTT. Its translation: CASSPLGGDTQYF.

The chain joins TRBV7-3 to TRBJ2-2; the match to TRBD2 covers 12 bases. Germline CDR1 reads SGHTA; CDR2 reads FQGTGA. The CDR3 sequence is 15 residues long. V lost 4 bases to trimming and J lost 6 bases; unmatched junction nucleotides: 3. The CDR3 sequence: CASSSTSGRPGELFF. In DNA form, the CDR3 reads TGTGCCAGCAGCTCGACTAGCGGGAGACCCGGGGAGCTGTTTTTT.

The rearrangement joins TRBV7-8 to TRBJ2-5, with 8 bases identical to TRBD1. The germline V gene encodes CDR1 SGHVS and CDR2 FQNEAQ. The trim removed 3 bases at V and 1 base at J, leaving 7 bases unmatched. The CDR3 has 16 residues. The CDR3 loop reads CASSLQGARSQETQYF. The CDR3, as DNA: TGTGCCAGCAGCTTGCAGGGGGCACGTAGCCAAGAGACCCAGTACTTC.

The V call is TRBV10-3, the J call TRBJ1-2, with TRBD1 matching over 7 bases. From germline, CDR1 is ENHRY and CDR2 SYGVKD. With 4 bases clipped from V and 4 bases from J, the junction kept 9 bases outside the gene matches. CDR3 length: 15 amino acids. CDR3 sequence reads: CAISATQGTAYGYTF. For the CDR3, the DNA is TGTGCCATCAGTGCAACTCAAGGGACAGCCTATGGCTACACCTTC.

The V and J genes are TRBV5-1 and TRBJ2-2; D possibly corresponds to TRBD1 (6 bases). The V end lost 4 bases, the J end lost 1 base, and 14 bases lay between the germline ends. This CDR3 region has 16 residues. Germline assignment: CDR1 SGHRS and CDR2 YFSETQ. For the CDR3, the DNA is TGCGCCAGCAGCCCCAGGACAGCGCTGAACACCGGGGAGCTGTTTTTT. This codes for CASSPRTALNTGELFF. The variable domain in full, with the rest retrieved from reference TRBV5-1 and TRBJ2-2, is KAGVTQTPRYLIKTRGQQVTLSCSPISGHRSVSWYQQTPGQGLQFLFEYFSETQRNKGNFPGRFSGRQFSNSRSEMNVSTLELGDSALYLCASSPRTALNTGELFFGEGSRLTVL.

The chain joins TRBV7-9 to TRBJ1-2; no clear D gene. V was cut by 0 bases and J by 6 bases, with 5 bases left in between. Germline-derived CDR1 and CDR2 are SEHNR and FQNEAQ (reference sequence). The CDR3 is 12 amino acids. The CDR3 sequence: CASSLASNGYTF. The CDR3 DNA follows: TGTGCCAGCAGCTTAGCATCCAATGGCTACACCTTC.

The rearrangement joins TRBV15 to TRBJ2-3; the match to TRBD2 covers 7 bases. V shed 2 bases and J 2 bases; nucleotides not matched to a gene: 10. Germline V CDR1 and CDR2: LNHNV, YYDKDF (reference sequence). The CDR3 has 17 residues. DNA for the CDR3: TGTGCCACCAGCAGACTTCCGGGTGGACTAGTCACAGATACGCAGTATTTT. Translated: CATSRLPGGLVTDTQYF.

CDR3 nucleotides: TGTGCCAGCAGCCCAATAACTATCAGGCAGTATTTT. Encoded protein: CASSPITIRQYF. This chain connects TRBV7-8 to TRBJ2-3, with D unclear. Germline assignment: CDR1 SGHVS and CDR2 FQNEAQ. The CDR3 totals 12 residues. V was shortened by 5 bases and J by 11 bases, with 14 bases between the two germline ends.

This chain links TRBV7-9 with TRBJ1-1, with TRBD1 matching over 8 bases. Trimming at V came to 5 bases and at J to 5 bases, leaving 10 bases not matched to a gene. This CDR3 spans 15 amino acids. CDR1 is SEHNR and CDR2 is FQNEAQ in the germline V gene (reference sequence). The CDR3 coding sequence is TGTGCCAGCAGCCCCTGGACAGGGCGGAAGACTGAAGCTTTCTTT. Protein product: CASSPWTGRKTEAFF.

This clone has a single count. V is TRBV7-3 and J is TRBJ2-1; 10 nucleotides match TRBD2. In germline, CDR1 is SGHTA, CDR2 FQGTGA. The V gene end was trimmed by 3 bases and the J gene end by 9 bases; junction bases not matched to a gene: 8. The CDR3 totals 15 residues. The CDR3 region has the DNA TGTGCCAGCAGCTTCTTAGCGGGGGGTACAGTTGAGCAGTTCTTC. Translating it yields CASSFLAGGTVEQFF.

The CDR3 sequence: CASSLRTSGAHFRGDTQYF. The CDR3, as DNA: TGTGCCAGCAGCCTCAGGACTAGCGGCGCCCACTTTCGGGGAGATACGCAGTATTTT. This sequence joins TRBV7-9 and TRBJ2-3; TRBD2 matches at 10 bases. The V segment lost 5 bases and the J segment 5 bases; nucleotides outside the gene matches: 19. Per germline, CDR1 SEHNR and CDR2 FQNEAQ (reference sequence). The CDR3 has 19 residues. Supplemented by reference TRBV7-9 and TRBJ2-3, the full variable domain reads DTGVSQNPRHKITKRGQNVTFRCDPISEHNRLYWYRQTLGQGPEFLTYFQNEAQLEKSRLLSDRFSAERPKGSFSTLEIQRTEQGDSAMYLCASSLRTSGAHFRGDTQYFGPGTRLTVL.

This clone was counted between two and nine times. The rearrangement joins TRBV5-6 to TRBJ2-2; D is unclear. The CDR3 length is 15 residues. V gave up 1 base and J gave up 0 bases, with 7 bases separating them. The germline CDR1 and CDR2 sequences are SGHDT and YYEEEE. CDR3 amino acids: CASSLLGANTGELFF. CDR3 sequence (DNA): TGTGCCAGCAGCTTGCTCGGTGCGAACACCGGGGAGCTGTTTTTT.

The chain joins TRBV6-5 to TRBJ2-1, with 7 nucleotides matching TRBD1. Trimming cost V 4 bases and J 0 bases; bases outside gene matches: 3. CDR1 is MNHEY and CDR2 is SVGAGI in the germline V gene. The CDR3 extends over 15 amino acids. CDR3 nucleotides: TGTGCCAGCAGTTTCAGGGGGAGCTCCTACAATGAGCAGTTCTTC. Protein sequence: CASSFRGSSYNEQFF.

A note on this clone: A junction boundary mismatches the germline segment, possibly from a read error. The rearrangement joins TRBV28 to TRBJ1-1; D unclear. CDR1 is MDHEN and CDR2 is SYDVKM in the germline V gene. The CDR3 extends over 14 amino acids. The CDR3, as DNA: TGTGCCAGCAGTTTAGCGGGCTTGAACGCTGAAGCTTTCTTT. Residues: CASSLAGLNAEAFF.

The V and J genes are TRBV7-2 and TRBJ1-4, with a tentative D call TRBD1 (5 bases). The CDR3 runs 13 residues. The ends were cut back, 5 bases at V and 7 bases at J, with 11 bases in the middle. CDR1 is SGHTA, CDR2 FQGNSA, per germline. The DNA of the CDR3 is TGTGCCAGCAGCCGAGGACACTCTGAAAAACTGTTTTTT. Its translation: CASSRGHSEKLFF.